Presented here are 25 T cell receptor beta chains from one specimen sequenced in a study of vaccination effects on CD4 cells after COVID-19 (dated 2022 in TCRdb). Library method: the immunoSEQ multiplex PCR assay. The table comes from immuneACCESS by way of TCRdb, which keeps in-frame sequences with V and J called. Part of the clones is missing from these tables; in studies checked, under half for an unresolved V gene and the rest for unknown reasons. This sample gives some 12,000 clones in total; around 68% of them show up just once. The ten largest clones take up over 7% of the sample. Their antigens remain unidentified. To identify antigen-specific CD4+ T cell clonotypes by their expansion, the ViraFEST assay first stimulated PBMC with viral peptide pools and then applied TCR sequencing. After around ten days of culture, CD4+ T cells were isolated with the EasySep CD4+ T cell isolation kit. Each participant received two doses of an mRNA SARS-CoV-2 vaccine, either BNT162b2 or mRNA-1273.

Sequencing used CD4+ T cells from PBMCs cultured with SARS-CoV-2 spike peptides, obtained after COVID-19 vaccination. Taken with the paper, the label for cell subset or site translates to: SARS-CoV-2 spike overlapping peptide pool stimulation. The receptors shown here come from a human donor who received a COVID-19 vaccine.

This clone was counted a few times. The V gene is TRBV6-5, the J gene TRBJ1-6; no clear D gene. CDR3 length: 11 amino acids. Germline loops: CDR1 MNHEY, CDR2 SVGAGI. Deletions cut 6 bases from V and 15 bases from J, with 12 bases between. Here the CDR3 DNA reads TGTGCCAGCAGAACTGGGTGGGACCTCCACTTT. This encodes CASRTGWDLHF.

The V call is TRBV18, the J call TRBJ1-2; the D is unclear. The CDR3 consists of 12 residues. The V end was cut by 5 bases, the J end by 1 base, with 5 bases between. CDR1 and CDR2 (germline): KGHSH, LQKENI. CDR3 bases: TGTGCCAGCTCAGACAATAACTATGGCTACACCTTC. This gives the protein CASSDNNYGYTF.

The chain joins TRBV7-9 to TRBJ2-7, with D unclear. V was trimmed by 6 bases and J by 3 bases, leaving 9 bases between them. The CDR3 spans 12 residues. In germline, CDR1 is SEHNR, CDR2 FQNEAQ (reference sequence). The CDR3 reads CASSFTNYEQYF. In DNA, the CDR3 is TGTGCCAGCAGTTTCACCAACTACGAGCAGTACTTC. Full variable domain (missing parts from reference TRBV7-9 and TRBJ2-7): DTGVSQNPRHKITKRGQNVTFRCDPISEHNRLYWYRQTLGQGPEFLTYFQNEAQLEKSRLLSDRFSAERPKGSFSTLEIQRTEQGDSAMYLCASSFTNYEQYFGPGTRLTVT.

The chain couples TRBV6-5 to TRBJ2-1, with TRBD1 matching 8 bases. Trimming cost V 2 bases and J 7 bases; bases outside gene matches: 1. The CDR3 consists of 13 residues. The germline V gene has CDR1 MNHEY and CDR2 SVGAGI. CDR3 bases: TGTGCCAGCAGTTACCACAGGGGGAATGAGCAGTTCTTC. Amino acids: CASSYHRGNEQFF.

The CDR3 nucleotides read TGTGCCAGCAGCCCCGTAGCCAAAAACATTCAGTACTTC. Translation: CASSPVAKNIQYF. The chain employs TRBV11-2 and TRBJ2-4; D is unresolved. CDR1 SGHAT and CDR2 FQNNGV come from the germline V gene. This CDR3 contains 13 residues. V lost 5 bases to trimming and J lost 0 bases, with 5 bases between them.

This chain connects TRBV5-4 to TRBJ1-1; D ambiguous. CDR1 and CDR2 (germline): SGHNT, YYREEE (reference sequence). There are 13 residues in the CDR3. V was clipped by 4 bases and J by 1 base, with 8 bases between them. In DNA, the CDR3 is TGTGCCAGCAGCCTCCAGGAGAACACTGAAGCTTTCTTT. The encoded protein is CASSLQENTEAFF.

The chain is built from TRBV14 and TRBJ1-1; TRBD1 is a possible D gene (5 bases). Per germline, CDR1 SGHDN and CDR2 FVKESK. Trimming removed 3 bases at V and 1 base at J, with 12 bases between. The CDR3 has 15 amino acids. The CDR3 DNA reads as TGTGCCAGCAGCCACTTACCAACAGGGAACACTGAAGCTTTCTTT. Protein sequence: CASSHLPTGNTEAFF.

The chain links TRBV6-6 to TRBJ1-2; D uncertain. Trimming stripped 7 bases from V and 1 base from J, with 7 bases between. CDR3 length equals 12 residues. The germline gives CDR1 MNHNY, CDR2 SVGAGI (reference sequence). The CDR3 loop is CASNHYNYGYTF. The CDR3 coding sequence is TGTGCCAGCAACCATTATAACTATGGCTACACCTTC.

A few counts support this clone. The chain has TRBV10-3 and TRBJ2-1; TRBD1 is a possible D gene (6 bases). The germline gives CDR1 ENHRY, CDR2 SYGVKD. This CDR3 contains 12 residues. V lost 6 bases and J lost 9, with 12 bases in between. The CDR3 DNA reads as TGTGCCATCAGGGATCAGGGGACTGAGCAGTTCTTC. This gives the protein CAIRDQGTEQFF.

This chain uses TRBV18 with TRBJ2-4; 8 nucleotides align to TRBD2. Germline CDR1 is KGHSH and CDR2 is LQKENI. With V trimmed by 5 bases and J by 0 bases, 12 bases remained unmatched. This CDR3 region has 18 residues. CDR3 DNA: TGTGCCAGCTCATCCACCTCCCCGGGGGGGCTAGCCAAAAACATTCAGTACTTC. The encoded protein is CASSSTSPGGLAKNIQYF.

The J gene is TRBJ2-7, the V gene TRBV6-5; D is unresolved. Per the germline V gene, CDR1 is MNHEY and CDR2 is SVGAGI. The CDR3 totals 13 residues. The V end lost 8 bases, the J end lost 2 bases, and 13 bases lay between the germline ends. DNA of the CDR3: TGTGCCAGCTTTGGTTGGTACACCTACGAGCAGTACTTC. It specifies CASFGWYTYEQYF.

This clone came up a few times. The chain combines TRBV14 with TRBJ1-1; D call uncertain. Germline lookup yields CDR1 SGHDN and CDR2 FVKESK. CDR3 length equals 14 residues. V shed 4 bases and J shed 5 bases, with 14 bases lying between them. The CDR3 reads CASSPFPGLTEAFF. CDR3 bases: TGTGCCAGCAGCCCCTTCCCCGGGTTGACTGAAGCTTTCTTT.

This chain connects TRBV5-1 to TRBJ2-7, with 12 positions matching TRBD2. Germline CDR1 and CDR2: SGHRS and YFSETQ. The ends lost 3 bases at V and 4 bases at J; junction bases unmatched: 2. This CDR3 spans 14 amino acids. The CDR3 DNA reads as TGCGCCAGCAGCTACACTAGCGGGGGGTACGAGCAGTACTTC. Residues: CASSYTSGGYEQYF.

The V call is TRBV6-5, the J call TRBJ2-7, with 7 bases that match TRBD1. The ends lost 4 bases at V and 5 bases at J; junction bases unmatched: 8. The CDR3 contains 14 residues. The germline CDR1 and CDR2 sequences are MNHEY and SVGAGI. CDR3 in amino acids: CASSFRTGWDEQYF. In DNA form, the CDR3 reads TGTGCCAGCAGTTTCAGGACAGGATGGGACGAGCAGTACTTC.

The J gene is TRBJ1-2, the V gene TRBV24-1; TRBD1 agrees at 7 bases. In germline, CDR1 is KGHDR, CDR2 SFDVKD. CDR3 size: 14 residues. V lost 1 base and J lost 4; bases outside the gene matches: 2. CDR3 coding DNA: TGTGCCACCAGTGATTTTGGGACAGCCTATGGCTACACCTTC. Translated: CATSDFGTAYGYTF.

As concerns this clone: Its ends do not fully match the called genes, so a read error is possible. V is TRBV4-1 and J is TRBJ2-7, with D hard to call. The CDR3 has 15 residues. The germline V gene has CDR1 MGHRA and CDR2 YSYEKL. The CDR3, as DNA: TGCGCCAGCAGCCCCGGGTCGGGTCCGAACCTTGGAATCTCCTTC. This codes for CASSPGSGPNLGISF.

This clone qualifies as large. The CDR3 coding sequence is TGTGCCAGCACCACTTATGACCGGGGCTCCTATAATTCACCCCTCCACTTT. Its protein is CASTTYDRGSYNSPLHF. The rearrangement joins TRBV3-1 (or the pseudogene TRBV3-2) to TRBJ1-6; D ambiguous. The CDR3 spans 17 residues. The germline V and J ends were trimmed by 7 bases and 0 bases, with 16 bases remaining between them. Germline V gives CDR1 LGHDT, CDR2 YNNKEL (reference sequence).

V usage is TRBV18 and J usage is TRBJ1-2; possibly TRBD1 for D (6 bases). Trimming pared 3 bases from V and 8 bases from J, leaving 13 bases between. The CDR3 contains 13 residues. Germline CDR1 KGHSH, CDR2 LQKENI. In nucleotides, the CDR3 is TGTGCCAGCTCACCTTCGGACAGTCGGGGCTACACCTTC. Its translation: CASSPSDSRGYTF.

The CDR3 is CASSPDGTAYEQYF. CDR3 coding DNA: TGTGCCAGCAGTCCAGACGGGACGGCTTACGAGCAGTACTTC. This chain links TRBV6-6 with TRBJ2-7; D tentatively reads TRBD1 or TRBD2 (5 bases each). Germline CDR1 is MNHNY and CDR2 is SVGAGI (reference sequence). The CDR3 extends over 14 amino acids. Trimming cost V 5 bases and J 4 bases, with 15 bases left between them.

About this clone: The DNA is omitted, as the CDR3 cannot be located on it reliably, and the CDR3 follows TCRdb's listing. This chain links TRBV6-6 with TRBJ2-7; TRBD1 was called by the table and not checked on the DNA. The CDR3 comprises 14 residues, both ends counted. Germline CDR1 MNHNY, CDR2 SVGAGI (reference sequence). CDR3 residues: CASSSSTGSYEQYF.

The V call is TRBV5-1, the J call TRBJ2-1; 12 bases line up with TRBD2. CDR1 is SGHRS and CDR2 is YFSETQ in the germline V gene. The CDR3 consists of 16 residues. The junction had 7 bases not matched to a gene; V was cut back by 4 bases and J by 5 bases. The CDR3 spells CASSPFLAGGNNEQFF. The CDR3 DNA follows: TGCGCCAGCAGCCCATTCCTAGCGGGAGGGAACAATGAGCAGTTCTTC.

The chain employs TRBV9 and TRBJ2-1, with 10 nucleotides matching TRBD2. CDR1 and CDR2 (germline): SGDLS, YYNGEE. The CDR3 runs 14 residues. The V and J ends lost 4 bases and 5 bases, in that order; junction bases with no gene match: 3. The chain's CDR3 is CASSSGTSDNEQFF. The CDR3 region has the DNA TGTGCCAGCAGCTCCGGGACTAGCGACAATGAGCAGTTCTTC.

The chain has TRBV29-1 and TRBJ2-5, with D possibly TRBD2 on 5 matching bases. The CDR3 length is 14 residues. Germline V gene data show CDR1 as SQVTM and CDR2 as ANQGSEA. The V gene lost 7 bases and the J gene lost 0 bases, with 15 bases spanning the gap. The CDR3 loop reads CSGRDDQNQETQYF. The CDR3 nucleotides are TGCAGCGGCCGGGATGACCAAAACCAAGAGACCCAGTACTTC.

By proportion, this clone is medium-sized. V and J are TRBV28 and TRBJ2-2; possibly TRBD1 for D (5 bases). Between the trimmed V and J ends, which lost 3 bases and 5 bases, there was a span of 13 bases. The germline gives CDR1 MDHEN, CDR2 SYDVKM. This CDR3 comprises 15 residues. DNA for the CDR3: TGTGCCAGCAGTTTCAATCAGGGCAGGACCGGGGAGCTGTTTTTT. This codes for CASSFNQGRTGELFF.

CDR3 nucleotide sequence: TGCAGTGCGGGACAGGAGGGCATTCAGTACTTC. Translating it yields CSAGQEGIQYF. The chain recombines TRBV20-1 with TRBJ2-4, with 8 bases matching TRBD1. The V gene's germline CDR1 is DFQATT and CDR2 SNEGSKA (reference sequence). The ends lost 6 bases at V and 9 bases at J; junction bases unmatched: 4. This CDR3 contains 11 residues.